The 5 T cell receptor beta chains below all came from one sample that was sequenced in a study of identifying expanded T cells in peripheral blood. Measured with immunoSEQ multiplex PCR; TCRdb has only the in-frame clones, and not every one. The sample holds around 94,000 clones, approximately 88% seen once. The sample taken for sequencing was blood. The receptors here all came from a person aged 18 to 75 in good health.

The chain couples TRBV18 to TRBJ2-7; possible D gene TRBD2, 6 bases. The CDR3 totals 13 residues. The V end was cut by 8 bases, the J end by 3 bases, with 14 bases between. CDR1 is KGHSH, CDR2 LQKENI, per germline. CDR3 residues: CASKAGPFYEQYF. CDR3 nucleotides: TGTGCCAGCAAAGCGGGTCCCTTCTACGAGCAGTACTTC. The full variable domain, in which reference TRBV18 and TRBJ2-7 provide the parts outside the CDR3, is NAGVMQNPRHLVRRRGQEARLRCSPMKGHSHVYWYRQLPEEGLKFMVYLQKENIIDESGMPKERFSAEFPKEGPSILRIQQVVRGDSAAYFCASKAGPFYEQYFGPGTRLTVT.

The genes are TRBV28 and TRBJ1-1; TRBD1 aligns across 7 bases. The ends lost 9 bases at V and 7 bases at J; junction bases unmatched: 8. CDR1 MDHEN and CDR2 SYDVKM come from the germline V gene. The CDR3 has 12 residues. CDR3 in amino acids: CASKTGRNEAFF. CDR3 sequence (DNA): TGTGCCAGTAAGACAGGGAGGAATGAAGCTTTCTTT.

The CDR3: CASSLRAGASTDTQYF. CDR3 in DNA: TGTGCCAGCAGCTTAAGGGCAGGGGCTAGCACAGATACGCAGTATTTT. This chain links TRBV7-3 with TRBJ2-3, with D tentatively TRBD1 (6 bases). CDR1 and CDR2 (germline): SGHTA, FQGTGA. This CDR3 contains 16 residues. V gave up 1 base and J gave up 0 bases, with 11 bases separating them.

V and J are TRBV4-1 and TRBJ2-5; 11 bases map to TRBD2. The CDR3 totals 17 residues. Germline V lookup: CDR1 MGHRA, CDR2 YSYEKL. The V segment lost 1 base and the J segment 2 bases; nucleotides outside the gene matches: 6. CDR3 sequence reads: CASSQGASGGTQETQYF. The CDR3 nucleotides read TGCGCCAGCAGCCAAGGCGCTAGCGGGGGGACACAAGAGACCCAGTACTTC.

This clone is a singleton in its sample. The chain employs TRBV7-6 and TRBJ2-5, with 9 bases matching TRBD2. CDR3 length equals 14 residues. With 5 bases clipped from V and 4 bases from J, the junction kept 5 bases outside the gene matches. The germline gives CDR1 SGHVS, CDR2 FNYEAQ. CDR3 residues: CASSPSGGRETQYF. The DNA for the CDR3 is TGTGCCAGCAGCCCCAGCGGGGGGAGAGAGACCCAGTACTTC.